The TCR beta chain under discussion was sequenced for a study of cytomegalovirus exposure and HLA in healthy donors. Study outcomes and limitations: In an earlier analysis, about 87% or about 30%: the productive usage of most TCR beta V segments. Using a false discovery rate of 0.05, a later analysis showed that approximately 18,000 TCR beta sequences were associated with HLA alleles. Three chains tied to CMV proved CMV antigen-specific in vitro.

The PCR employed 60 Vbeta primers together with 13 Jbeta primers. Data came from immunoSEQ multiplex PCR; TCRdb stores just in-frame clones and leaves some out. Found here are around 99,000 clones, around 77% of them singletons; the top ten hold around 3.4%. Regarding this clone: Its specificity is not known.

This TCR derives from a man aged 35-49 years in good health and CMV-seronegative. The sequenced sample consisted of PBMCs.

The CDR3 sequence is CASRTTVNTEAFF. CDR3 DNA: TGTGCCAGCAGGACAACGGTGAACACTGAAGCTTTCTTT. The rearrangement joins TRBV6-5 to TRBJ1-1; D unresolved. CDR1 is MNHEY and CDR2 is SVGAGI in the germline V gene. V lost 6 bases to trimming and J lost 0 bases, with 8 bases between them. This CDR3 has 13 residues.